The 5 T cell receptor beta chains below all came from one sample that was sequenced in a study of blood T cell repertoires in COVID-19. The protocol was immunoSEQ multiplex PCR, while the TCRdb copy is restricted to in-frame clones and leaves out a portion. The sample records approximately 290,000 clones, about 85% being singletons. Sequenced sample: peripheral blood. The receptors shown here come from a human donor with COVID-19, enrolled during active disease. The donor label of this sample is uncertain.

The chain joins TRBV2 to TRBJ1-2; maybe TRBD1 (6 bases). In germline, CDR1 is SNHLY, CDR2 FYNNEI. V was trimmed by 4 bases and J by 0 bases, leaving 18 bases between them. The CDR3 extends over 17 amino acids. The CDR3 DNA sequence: TGTGCCAGCAGTGCTATCCTCGGACAGCGAGCTAACTATGGCTACACCTTC. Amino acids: CASSAILGQRANYGYTF.

In DNA form, the CDR3 reads TGTGCCAGTAGACGACAGGGGTTAAGCGCTGAAGCTTTCTTT. It translates to CASRRQGLSAEAFF. V gene TRBV19 combines with J gene TRBJ1-1; 8 bases match TRBD1. CDR3 length equals 14 residues. V lost 6 bases to trimming and J lost 6 bases; unmatched junction nucleotides: 9. Germline V lookup: CDR1 LNHDA, CDR2 SQIVND (reference sequence).

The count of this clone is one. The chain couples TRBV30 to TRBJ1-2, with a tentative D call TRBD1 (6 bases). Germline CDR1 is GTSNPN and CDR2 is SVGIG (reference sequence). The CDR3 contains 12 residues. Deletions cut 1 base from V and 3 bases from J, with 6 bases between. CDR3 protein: CAWSGTDYGYTF. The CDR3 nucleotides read TGTGCCTGGAGTGGGACAGACTATGGCTACACCTTC.

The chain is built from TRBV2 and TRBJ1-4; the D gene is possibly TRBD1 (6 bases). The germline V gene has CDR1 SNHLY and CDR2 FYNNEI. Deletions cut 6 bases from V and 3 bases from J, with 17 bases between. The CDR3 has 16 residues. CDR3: CASRRDKGNANEKLFF. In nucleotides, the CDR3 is TGTGCCAGCAGAAGGGACAAGGGAAACGCTAATGAAAAACTGTTTTTT.

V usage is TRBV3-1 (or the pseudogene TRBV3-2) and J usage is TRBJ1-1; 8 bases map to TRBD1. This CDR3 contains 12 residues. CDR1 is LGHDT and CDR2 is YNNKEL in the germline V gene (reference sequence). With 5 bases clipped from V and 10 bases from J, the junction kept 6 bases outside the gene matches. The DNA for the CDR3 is TGTGCCAGCAGCGCCTCAGGGGGCTCAGCTTTCTTT. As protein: CASSASGGSAFF.